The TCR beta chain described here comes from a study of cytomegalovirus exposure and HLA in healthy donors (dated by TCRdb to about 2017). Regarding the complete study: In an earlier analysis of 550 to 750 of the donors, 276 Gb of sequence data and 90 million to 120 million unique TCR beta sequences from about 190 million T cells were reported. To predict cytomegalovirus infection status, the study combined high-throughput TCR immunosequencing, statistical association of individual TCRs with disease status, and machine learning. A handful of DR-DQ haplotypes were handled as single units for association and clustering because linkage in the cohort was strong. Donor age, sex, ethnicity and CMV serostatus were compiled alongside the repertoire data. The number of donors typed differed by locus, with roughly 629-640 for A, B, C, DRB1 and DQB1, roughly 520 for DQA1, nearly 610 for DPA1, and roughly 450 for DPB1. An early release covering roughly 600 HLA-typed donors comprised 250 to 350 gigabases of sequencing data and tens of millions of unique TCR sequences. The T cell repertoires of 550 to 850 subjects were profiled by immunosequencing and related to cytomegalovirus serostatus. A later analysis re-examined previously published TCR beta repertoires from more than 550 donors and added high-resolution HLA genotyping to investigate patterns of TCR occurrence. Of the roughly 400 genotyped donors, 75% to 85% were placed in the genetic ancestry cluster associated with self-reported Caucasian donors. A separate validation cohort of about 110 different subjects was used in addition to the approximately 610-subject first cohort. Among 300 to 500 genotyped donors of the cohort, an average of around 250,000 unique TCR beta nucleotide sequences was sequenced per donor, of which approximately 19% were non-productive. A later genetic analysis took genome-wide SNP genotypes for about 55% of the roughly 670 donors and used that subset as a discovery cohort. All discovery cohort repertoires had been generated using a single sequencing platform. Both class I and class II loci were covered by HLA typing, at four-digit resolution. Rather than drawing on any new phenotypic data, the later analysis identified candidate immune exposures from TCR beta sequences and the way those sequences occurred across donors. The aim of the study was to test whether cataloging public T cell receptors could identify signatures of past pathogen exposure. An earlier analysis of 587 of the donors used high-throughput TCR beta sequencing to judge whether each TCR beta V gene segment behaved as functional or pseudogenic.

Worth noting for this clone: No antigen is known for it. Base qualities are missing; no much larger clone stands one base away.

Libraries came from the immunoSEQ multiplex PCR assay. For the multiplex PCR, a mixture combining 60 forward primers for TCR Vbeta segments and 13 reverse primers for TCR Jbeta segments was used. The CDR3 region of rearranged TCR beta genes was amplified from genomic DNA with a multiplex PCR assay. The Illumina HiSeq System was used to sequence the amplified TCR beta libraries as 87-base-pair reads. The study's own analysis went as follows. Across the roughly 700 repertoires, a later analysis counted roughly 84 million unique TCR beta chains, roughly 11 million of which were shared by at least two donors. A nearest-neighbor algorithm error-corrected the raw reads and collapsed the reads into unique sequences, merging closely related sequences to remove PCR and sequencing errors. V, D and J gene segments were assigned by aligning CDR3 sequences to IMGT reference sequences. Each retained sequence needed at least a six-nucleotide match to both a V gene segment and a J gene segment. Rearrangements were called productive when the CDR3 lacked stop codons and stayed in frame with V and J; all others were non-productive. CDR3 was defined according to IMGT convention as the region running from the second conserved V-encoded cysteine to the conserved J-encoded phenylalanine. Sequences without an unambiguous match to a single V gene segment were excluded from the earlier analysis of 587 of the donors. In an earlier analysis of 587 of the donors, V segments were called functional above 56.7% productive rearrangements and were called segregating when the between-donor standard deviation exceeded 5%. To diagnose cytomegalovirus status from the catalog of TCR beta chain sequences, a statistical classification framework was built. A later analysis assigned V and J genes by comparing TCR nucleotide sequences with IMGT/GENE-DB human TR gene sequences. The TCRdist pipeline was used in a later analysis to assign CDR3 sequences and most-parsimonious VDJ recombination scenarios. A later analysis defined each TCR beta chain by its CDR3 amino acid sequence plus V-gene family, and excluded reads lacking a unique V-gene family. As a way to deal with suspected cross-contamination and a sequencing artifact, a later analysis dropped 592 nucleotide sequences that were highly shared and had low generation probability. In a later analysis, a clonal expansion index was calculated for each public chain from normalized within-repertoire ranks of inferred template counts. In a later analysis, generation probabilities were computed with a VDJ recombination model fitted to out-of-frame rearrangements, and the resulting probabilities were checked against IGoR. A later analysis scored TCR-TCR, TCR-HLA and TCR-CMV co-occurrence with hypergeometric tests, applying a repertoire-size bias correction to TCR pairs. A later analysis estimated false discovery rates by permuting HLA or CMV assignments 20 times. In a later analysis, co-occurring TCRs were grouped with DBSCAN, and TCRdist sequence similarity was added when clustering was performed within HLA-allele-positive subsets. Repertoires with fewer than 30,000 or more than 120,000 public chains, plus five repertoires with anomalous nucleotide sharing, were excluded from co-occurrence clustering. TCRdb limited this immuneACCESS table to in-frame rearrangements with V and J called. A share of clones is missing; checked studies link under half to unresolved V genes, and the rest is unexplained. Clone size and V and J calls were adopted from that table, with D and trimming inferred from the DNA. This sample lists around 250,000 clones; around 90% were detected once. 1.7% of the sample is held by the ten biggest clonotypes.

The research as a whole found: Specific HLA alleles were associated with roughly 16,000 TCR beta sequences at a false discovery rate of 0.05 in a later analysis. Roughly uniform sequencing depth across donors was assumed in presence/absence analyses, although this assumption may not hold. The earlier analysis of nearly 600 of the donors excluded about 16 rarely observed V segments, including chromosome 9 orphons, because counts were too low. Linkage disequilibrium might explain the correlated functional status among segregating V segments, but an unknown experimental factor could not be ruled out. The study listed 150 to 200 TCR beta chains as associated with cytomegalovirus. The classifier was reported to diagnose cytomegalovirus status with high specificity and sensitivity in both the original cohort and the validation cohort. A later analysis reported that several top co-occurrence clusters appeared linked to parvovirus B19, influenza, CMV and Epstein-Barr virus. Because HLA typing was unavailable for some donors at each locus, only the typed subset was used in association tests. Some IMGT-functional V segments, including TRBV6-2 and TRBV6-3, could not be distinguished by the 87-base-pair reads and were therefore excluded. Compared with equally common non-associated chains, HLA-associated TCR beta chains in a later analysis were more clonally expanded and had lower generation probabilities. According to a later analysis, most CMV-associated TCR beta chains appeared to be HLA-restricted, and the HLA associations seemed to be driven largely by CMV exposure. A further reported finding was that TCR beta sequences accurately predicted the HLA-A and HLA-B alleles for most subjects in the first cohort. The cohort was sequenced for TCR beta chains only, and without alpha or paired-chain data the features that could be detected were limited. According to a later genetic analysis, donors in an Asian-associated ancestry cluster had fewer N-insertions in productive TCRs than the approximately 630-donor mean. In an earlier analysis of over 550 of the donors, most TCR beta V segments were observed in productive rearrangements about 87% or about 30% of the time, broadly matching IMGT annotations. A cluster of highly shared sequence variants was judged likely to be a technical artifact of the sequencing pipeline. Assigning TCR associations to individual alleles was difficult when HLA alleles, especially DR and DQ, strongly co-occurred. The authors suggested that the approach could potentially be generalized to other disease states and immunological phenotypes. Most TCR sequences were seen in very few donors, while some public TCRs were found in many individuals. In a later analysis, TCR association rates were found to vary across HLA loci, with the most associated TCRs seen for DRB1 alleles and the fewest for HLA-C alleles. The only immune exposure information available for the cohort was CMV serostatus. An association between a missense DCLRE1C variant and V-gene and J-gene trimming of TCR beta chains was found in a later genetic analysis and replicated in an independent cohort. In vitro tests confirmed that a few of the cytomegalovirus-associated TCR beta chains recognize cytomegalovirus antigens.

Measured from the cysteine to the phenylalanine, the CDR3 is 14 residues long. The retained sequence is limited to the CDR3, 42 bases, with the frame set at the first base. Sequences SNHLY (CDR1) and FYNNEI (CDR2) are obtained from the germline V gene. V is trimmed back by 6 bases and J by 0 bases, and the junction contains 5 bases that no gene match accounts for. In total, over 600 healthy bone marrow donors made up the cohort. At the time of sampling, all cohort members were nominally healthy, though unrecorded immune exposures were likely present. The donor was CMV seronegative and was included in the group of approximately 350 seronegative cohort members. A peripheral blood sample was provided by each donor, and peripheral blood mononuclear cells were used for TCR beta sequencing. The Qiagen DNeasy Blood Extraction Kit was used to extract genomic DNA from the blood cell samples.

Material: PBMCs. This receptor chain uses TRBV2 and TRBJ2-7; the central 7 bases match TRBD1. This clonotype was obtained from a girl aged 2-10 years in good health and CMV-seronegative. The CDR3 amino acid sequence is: CASRWDSVSYEQYF. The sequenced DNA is TGTGCCAGCAGGTGGGACAGCGTCTCCTACGAGCAGTACTTC.